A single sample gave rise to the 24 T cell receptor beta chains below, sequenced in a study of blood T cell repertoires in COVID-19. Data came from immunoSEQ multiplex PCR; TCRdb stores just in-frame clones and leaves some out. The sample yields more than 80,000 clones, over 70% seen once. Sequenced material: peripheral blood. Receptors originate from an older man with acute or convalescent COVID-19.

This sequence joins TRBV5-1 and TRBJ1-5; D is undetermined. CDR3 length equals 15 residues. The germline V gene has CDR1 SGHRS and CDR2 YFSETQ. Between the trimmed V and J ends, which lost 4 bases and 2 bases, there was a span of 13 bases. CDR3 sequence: CASSPGWEGNQPQHF. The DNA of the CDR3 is TGCGCCAGCAGCCCAGGCTGGGAGGGCAATCAGCCCCAGCATTTT. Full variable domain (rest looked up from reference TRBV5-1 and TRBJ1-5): KAGVTQTPRYLIKTRGQQVTLSCSPISGHRSVSWYQQTPGQGLQFLFEYFSETQRNKGNFPGRFSGRQFSNSRSEMNVSTLELGDSALYLCASSPGWEGNQPQHFGDGTRLSIL.

CDR3 bases: TGTGCCAGCAGCGAGATACTAGCGGGAGTTGAGCAGTACTTC. Encoded protein: CASSEILAGVEQYF. The chain joins TRBV7-8 to TRBJ2-7; 11 nucleotides agree with TRBD2. From germline, CDR1 is SGHVS and CDR2 FQNEAQ. The ends lost 5 bases at V and 7 bases at J; junction bases unmatched: 7. There are 14 residues in the CDR3. The full variable domain, its missing parts supplied by reference TRBV7-8 and TRBJ2-7, is GAGVSQSPRYKVAKRGQDVALRCDPISGHVSLFWYQQALGQGPEFLTYFQNEAQLDKSGLPSDRFFAERPEGSVSTLKIQRTQQEDSAVYLCASSEILAGVEQYFGPGTRLTVT.

The CDR3 region has the DNA TGTGCCAGCTCACCAAGAGGGACAGTTGATTATGGCTACACCTTC. Its translation: CASSPRGTVDYGYTF. V gene TRBV18 combines with J gene TRBJ1-2, with TRBD1 matching 7 bases. CDR1 and CDR2 from the germline V gene are KGHSH and LQKENI. Germline trimming cut 2 bases from V and 5 bases from J; bases unmatched to any gene: 8. This CDR3 contains 15 residues.

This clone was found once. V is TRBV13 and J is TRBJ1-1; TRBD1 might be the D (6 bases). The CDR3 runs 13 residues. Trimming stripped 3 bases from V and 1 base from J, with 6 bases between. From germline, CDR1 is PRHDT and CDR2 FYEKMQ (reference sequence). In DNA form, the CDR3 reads TGTGCCAGCAGCTTGGACAGGAACACTGAAGCTTTCTTT. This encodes CASSLDRNTEAFF.

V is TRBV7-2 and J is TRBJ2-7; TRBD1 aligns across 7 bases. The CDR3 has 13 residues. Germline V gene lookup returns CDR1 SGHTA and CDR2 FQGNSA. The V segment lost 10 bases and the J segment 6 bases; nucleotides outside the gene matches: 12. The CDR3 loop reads CATSGQPAGEQYF. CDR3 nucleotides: TGTGCCACCTCGGGACAGCCTGCAGGCGAGCAGTACTTC. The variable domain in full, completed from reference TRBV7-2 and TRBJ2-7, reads GAGVSQSPSNKVTEKGKDVELRCDPISGHTALYWYRQSLGQGLEFLIYFQGNSAPDKSGLPSDRFSAERTGGSVSTLTIQRTQQEDSAVYLCATSGQPAGEQYFGPGTRLTVT.

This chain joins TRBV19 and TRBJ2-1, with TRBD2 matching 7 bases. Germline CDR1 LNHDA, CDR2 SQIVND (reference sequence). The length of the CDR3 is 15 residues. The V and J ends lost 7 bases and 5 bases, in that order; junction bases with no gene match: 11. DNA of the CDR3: TGTGCCAGTACCCCTCGGAGCGGGATAAACAATGAGCAGTTCTTC. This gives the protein CASTPRSGINNEQFF.

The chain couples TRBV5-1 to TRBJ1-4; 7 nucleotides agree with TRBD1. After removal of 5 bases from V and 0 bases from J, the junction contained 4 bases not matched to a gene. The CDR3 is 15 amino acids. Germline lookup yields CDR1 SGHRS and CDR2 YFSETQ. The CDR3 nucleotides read TGCGCCAGCAGAATTACAGGGGCAACTAATGAAAAACTGTTTTTT. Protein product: CASRITGATNEKLFF.

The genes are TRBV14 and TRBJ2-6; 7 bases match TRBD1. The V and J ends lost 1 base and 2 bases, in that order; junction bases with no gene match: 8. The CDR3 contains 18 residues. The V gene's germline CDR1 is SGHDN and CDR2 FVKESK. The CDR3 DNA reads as TGTGCCAGCAGCCAAGGACAGGGCAAAACTCCTGGGGCCAACGTCCTGACTTTC. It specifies CASSQGQGKTPGANVLTF.

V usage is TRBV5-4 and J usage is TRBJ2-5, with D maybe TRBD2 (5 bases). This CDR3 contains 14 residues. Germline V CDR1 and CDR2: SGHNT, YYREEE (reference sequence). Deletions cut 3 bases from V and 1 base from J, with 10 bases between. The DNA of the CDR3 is TGTGCCAGCAGCTCGGGGAGTGTCCAAGAGACCCAGTACTTC. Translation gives CASSSGSVQETQYF.

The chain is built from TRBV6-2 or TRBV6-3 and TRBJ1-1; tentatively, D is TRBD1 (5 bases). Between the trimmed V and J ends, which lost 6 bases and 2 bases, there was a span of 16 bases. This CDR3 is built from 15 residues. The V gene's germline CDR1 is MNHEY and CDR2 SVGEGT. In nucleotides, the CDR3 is TGTGCCAGCAGCCCCCCGAGGGACTCCAACACTGAAGCTTTCTTT. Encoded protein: CASSPPRDSNTEAFF.

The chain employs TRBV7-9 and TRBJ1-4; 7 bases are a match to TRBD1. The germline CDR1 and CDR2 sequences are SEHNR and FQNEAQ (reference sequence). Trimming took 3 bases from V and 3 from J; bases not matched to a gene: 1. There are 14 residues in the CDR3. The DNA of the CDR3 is TGTGCCAGCAGCTTGACAGGGTCTAATGAAAAACTGTTTTTT. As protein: CASSLTGSNEKLFF.

Here the CDR3 reads CASTYGGTYNSPLHF. In nucleotides, the CDR3 is TGTGCCAGCACGTACGGGGGAACCTATAATTCACCCCTCCACTTT. The rearrangement joins TRBV7-9 to TRBJ1-6, with D possibly TRBD1 on 5 matching bases. The CDR3 runs to 15 residues. Germline assignment: CDR1 SEHNR and CDR2 FQNEAQ (reference sequence). V lost 7 bases and J 2 bases, leaving 12 bases between the germline ends.

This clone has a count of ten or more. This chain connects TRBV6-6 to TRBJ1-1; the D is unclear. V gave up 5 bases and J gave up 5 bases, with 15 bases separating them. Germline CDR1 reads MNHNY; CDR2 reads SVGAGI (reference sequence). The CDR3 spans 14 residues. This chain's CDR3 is CASSPRGRWTEAFF. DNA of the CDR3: TGTGCCAGCAGTCCCCGAGGGAGATGGACTGAAGCTTTCTTT.

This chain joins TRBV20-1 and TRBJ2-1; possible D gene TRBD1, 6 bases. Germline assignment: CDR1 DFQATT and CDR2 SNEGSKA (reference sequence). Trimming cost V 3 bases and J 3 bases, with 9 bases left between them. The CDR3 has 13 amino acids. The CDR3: CSASSGVYNEQFF. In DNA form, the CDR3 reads TGCAGTGCTAGTTCAGGGGTCTACAATGAGCAGTTCTTC.

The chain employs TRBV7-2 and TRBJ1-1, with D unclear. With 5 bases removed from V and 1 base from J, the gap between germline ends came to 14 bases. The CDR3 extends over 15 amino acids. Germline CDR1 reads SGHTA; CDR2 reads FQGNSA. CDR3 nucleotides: TGTGCCAGCAGCCCCCGACTCCTTTCGAACACTGAAGCTTTCTTT. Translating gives CASSPRLLSNTEAFF.

The CDR3 bases are TGTGCCAGCAGTGATAATAGACAGGGGGAGCAGTACTTC. It is translated as CASSDNRQGEQYF. This chain uses TRBV2 with TRBJ2-7, with TRBD1 identical over 8 bases. Trimming took 3 bases from V and 7 from J; bases not matched to a gene: 5. Germline CDR1 is SNHLY and CDR2 is FYNNEI. There are 13 residues in the CDR3.

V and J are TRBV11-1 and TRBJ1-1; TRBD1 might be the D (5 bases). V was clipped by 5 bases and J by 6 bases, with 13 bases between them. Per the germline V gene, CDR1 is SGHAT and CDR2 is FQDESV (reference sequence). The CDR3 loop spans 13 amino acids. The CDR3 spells CASSRDREAEAFF. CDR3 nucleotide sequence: TGTGCCAGCAGCCGGGACCGGGAGGCTGAAGCTTTCTTT.

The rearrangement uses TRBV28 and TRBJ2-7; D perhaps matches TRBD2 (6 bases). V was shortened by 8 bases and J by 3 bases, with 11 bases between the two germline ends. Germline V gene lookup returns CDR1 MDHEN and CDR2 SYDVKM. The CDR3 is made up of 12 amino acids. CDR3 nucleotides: TGTGCCAGCTACGGCGGGAACTACGAGCAGTACTTC. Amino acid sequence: CASYGGNYEQYF.

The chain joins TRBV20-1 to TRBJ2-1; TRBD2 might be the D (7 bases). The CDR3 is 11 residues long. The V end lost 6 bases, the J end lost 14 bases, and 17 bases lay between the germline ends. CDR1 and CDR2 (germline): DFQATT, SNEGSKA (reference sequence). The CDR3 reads CSAGGADSEFF. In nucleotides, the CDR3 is TGCAGTGCGGGGGGGGCGGATTCCGAGTTCTTC.

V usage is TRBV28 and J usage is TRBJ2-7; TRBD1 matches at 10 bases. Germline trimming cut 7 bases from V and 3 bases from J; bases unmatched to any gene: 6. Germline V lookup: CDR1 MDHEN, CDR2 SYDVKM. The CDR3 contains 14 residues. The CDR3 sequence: CASIRTGGNYEQYF. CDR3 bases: TGTGCCAGCATCCGGACAGGGGGTAACTACGAGCAGTACTTC.

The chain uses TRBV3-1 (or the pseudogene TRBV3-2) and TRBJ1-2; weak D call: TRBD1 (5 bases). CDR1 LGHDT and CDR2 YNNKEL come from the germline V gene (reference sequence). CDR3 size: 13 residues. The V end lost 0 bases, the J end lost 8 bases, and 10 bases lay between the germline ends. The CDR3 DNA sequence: TGTGCCAGCAGCCAAGATTCAGGGTTCGGCTACACCTTC. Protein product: CASSQDSGFGYTF.

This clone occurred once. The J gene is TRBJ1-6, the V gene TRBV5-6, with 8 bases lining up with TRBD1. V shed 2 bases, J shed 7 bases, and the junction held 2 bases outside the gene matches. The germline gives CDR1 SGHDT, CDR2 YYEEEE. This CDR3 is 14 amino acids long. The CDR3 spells CASSFRQGNSPLHF. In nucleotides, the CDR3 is TGTGCCAGCAGCTTCCGACAGGGGAATTCACCCCTCCACTTT.

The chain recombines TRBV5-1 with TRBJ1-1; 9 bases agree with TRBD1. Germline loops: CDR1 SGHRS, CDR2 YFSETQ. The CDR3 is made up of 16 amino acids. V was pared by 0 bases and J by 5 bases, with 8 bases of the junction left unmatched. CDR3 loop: CASSLVVGQGMTEAFF. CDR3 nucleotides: TGCGCCAGCAGCTTGGTAGTGGGACAGGGAATGACTGAAGCTTTCTTT.

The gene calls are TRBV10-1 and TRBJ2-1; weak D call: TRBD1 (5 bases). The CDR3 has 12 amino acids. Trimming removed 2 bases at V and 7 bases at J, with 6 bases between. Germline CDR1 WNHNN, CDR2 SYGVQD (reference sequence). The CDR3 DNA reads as TGCGCCAGCAGTGAGCAGGGAAATGAGCAGTTCTTC. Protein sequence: CASSEQGNEQFF.